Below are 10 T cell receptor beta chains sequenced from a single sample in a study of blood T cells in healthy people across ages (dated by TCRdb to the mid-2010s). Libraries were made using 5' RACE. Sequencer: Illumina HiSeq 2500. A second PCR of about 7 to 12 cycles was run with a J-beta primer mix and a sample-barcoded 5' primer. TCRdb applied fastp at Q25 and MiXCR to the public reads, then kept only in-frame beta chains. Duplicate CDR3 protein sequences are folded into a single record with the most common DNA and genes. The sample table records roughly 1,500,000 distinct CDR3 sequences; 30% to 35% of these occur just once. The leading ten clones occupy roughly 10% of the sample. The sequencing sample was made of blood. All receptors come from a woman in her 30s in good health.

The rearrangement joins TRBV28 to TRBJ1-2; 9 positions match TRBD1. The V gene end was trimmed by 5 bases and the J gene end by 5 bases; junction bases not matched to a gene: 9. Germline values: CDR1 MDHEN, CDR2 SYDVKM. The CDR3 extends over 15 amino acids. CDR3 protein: CASSKRTGEGYGYTF. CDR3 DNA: TGTGCCAGCAGTAAACGGACAGGGGAGGGATATGGCTACACCTTC.

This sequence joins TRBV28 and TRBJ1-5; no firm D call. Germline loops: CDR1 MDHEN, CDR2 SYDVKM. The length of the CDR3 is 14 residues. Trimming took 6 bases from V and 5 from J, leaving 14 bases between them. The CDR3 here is CASRGGLKDQPQHF. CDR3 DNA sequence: TGTGCCAGCAGGGGAGGGCTGAAGGATCAGCCCCAGCATTTT.

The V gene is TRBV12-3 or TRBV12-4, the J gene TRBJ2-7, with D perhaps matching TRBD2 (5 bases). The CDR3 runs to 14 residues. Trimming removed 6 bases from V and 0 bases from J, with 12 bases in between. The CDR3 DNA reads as TGTGCCAGCAGAGCCAGCCGGGACTCCTACGAGCAGTACTTC. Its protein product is CASRASRDSYEQYF.

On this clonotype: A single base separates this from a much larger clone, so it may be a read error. The DNA for the CDR3 is TGTGCCAGCAGCCACCTGCCGGGACAGGGAGACAATGAGCAGTACTTC. Translating it yields CASSHLPGQGDNEQYF. The chain is built from TRBV14 and TRBJ2-7; 9 bases fit TRBD1. J gave up 7 bases and V 3 bases, and 13 bases lay outside the gene matches. CDR3 length: 16 amino acids. Germline CDR1 reads SGHDN; CDR2 reads FVKESK.

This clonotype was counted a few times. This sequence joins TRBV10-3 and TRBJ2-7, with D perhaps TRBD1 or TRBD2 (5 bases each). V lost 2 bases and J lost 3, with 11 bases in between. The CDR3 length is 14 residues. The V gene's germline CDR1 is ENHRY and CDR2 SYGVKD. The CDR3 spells CAISEDGDVYEQYF. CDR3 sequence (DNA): TGTGCCATCAGTGAGGACGGGGACGTCTACGAGCAGTACTTC.

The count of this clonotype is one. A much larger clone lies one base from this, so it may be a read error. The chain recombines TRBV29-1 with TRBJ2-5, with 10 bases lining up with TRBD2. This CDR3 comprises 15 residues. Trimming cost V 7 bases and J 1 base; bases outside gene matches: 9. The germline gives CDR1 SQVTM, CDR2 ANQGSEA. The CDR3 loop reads CSAGPSGRTQETQYF. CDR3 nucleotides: TGCAGCGCTGGCCCTAGCGGGAGAACCCAAGAGACCCAGTACTTC.

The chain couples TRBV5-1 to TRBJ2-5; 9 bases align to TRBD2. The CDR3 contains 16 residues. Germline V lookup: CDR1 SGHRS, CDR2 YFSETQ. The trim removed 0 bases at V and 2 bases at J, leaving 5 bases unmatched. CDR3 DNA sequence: TGCGCCAGCAGCTTGGCGTCTAGCGGGGAACAAGAGACCCAGTACTTC. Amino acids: CASSLASSGEQETQYF.

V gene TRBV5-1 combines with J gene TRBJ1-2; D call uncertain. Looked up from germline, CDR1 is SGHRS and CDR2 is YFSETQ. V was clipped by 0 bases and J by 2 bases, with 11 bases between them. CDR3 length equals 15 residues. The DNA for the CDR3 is TGCGCCAGCAGCTTGGCCGGACTGGGAAACTATGGCTACACCTTC. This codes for CASSLAGLGNYGYTF.

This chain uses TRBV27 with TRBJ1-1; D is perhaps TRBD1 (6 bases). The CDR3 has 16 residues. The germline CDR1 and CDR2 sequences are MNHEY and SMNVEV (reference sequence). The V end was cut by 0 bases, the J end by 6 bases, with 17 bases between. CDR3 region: CASSLSADRWGAEAFF. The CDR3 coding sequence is TGTGCCAGCAGTTTATCCGCAGACAGGTGGGGTGCTGAAGCTTTCTTT.

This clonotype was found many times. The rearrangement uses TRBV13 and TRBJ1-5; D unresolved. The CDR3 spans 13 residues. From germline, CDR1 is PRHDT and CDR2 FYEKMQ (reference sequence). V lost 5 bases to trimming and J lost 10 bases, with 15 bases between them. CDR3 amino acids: CASSLTLIGPQHF. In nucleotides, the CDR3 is TGTGCCAGCAGCCTCACGCTCATTGGTCCCCAGCATTTT.